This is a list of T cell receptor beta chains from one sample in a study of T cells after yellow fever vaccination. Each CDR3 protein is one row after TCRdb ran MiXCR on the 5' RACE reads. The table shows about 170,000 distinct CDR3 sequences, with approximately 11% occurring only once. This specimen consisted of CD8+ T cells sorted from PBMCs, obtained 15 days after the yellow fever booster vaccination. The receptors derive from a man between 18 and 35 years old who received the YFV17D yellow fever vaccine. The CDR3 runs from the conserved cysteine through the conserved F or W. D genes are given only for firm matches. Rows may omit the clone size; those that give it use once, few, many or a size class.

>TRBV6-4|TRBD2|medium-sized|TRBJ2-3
CASSETSGGADTQYF
TGTGCCAGCAGTGAAACTAGCGGGGGGGCAGATACGCAGTATTTT
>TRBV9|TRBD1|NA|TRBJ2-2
CASSARDREGYTGELFF
TGTGCCAGCAGCGCCCGGGACAGGGAGGGATACACCGGGGAGCTGTTTTTT
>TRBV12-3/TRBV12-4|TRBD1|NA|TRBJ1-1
CAQRQGAGTEAFF
TGTGCCCAGCGACAGGGGGCTGGCACTGAAGCTTTCTTT
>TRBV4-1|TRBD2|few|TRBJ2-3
CASSQDWASGGAADTQYF
TGCGCCAGCAGCCAAGATTGGGCCAGCGGGGGGGCGGCAGATACGCAGTATTTT
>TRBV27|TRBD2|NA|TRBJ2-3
CASSSLAGYAGGTDTQYF
TGTGCCAGCAGCTCATTAGCGGGGTATGCCGGGGGCACAGATACGCAGTATTTT
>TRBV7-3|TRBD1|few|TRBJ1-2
CASSSTPGTESPYGYTF
TGTGCCAGCAGCTCAACCCCCGGGACAGAGTCCCCCTATGGCTACACCTTC
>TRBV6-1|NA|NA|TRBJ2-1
CASSEAGAGANNEQFF
TGTGCCAGCAGTGAAGCTGGGGCGGGGGCAAACAATGAGCAGTTCTTC
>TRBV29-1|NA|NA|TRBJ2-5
CSVEFGGEETQYF
TGCAGCGTTGAGTTCGGGGGCGAAGAGACCCAGTACTTC
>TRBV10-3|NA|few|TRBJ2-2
CAISESMGSTGELFF
TGTGCCATCAGTGAGTCGATGGGTTCCACCGGGGAGCTGTTTTTT
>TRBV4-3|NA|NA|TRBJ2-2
CASSQLTSIGELFF
TGCGCCAGCAGCCAACTCACTAGCATCGGGGAGCTGTTTTTT
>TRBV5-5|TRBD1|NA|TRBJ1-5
CASSLTGTGNQPQHF
TGTGCCAGCAGCTTGACCGGGACAGGCAATCAGCCCCAGCATTTT
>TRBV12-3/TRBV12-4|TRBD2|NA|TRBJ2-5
CASSLTGGAGETQYF
TGTGCCAGCAGTTTAACGGGGGGGGCTGGAGAGACCCAGTACTTC